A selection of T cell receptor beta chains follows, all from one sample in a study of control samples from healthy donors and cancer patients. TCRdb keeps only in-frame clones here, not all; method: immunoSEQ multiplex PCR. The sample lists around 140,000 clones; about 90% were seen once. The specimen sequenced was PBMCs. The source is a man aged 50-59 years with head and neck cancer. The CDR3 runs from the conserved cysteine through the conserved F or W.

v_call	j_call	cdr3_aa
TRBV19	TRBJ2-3	CASNQEGGLAGSSTDTQYF
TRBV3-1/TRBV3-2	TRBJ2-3	CASSTRNTDTQYF
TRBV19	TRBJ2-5	CASSIGQGQETQYF
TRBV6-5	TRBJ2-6	CASSQGGLANVLTF
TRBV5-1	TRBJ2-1	CASSLVAAQGDEQFF
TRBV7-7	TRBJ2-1	CASSLAPGQGNNEQFF
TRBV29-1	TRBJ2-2	CSVKKWTGGRGELFF
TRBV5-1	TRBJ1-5	CASSLGGGDNQPQHF
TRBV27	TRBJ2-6	CASSPIQGSPVGANVLTF
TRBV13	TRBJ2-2	CASSLALSAELFF
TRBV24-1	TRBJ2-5	CATSDRTGIETQYF
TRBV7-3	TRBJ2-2	CASSLTARVLGNTGELFF
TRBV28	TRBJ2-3	CASSTAHLDTQYF
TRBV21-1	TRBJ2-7	CASSKEDGISYEQYF
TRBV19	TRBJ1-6	CASSPRTGYNSPLHF
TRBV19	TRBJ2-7	CASSPTGGAYEQYF
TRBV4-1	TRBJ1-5	CASSQDAGGNQPQHF
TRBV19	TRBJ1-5	CASSIGVNQPQHF